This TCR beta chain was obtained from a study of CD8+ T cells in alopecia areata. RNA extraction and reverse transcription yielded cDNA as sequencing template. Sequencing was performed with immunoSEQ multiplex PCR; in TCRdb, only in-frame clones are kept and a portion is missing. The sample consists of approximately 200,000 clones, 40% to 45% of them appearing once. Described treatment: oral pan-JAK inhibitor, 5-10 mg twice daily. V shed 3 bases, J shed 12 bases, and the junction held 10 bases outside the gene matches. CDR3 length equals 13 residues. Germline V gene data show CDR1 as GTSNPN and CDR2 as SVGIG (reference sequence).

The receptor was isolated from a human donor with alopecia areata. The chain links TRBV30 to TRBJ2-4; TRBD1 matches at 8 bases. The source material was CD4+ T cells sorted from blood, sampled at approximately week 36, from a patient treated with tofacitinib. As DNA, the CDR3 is TGTGCCTGGAGCTATGTTGCAGGGGGCAATCAGTACTTC. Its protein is CAWSYVAGGNQYF.